Following are 18 T cell receptor beta chains from one sample sequenced in a study of T cell repertoires in cytomegalovirus infection. TCRdb redid the calling of the reads with MiXCR, one entry per CDR3 protein. The data show 450,000 to 650,000 distinct CDR3 sequences, 40% seen once. Their antigen targets remain unknown. The sample consisted of cultured PBMCs, taken from culture after CMV antigen stimulation. The receptors here all came from a human donor in good health (CMV status not recorded). Some clones in this sample may be carry-over from other donors' samples.

The chain links TRBV6-5 to TRBJ2-5; 7 bases are shared with TRBD1. Germline-derived CDR1 and CDR2 are MNHEY and SVGAGI. This CDR3 is built from 17 residues. The V gene end was trimmed by 0 bases and the J gene end by 3 bases; junction bases not matched to a gene: 10. In DNA, the CDR3 is TGTGCCAGCAGTTACTCGTCTATGGGGACAGATAAAGAGACCCAGTACTTC. Its protein is CASSYSSMGTDKETQYF.

This clonotype was seen a handful of times. The chain joins TRBV4-3 to TRBJ1-4; D call uncertain. Germline values: CDR1 LGHNA, CDR2 YSLEER. V gave up 4 bases and J gave up 6 bases, with 9 bases separating them. The CDR3 is 13 amino acids. The CDR3 DNA reads as TGCGCCAGCAGCCCGGGAGCCCATGAAAAACTGTTTTTT. This encodes CASSPGAHEKLFF.

This chain uses TRBV7-6 with TRBJ2-7; tentative D call: TRBD1 (5 bases). This CDR3 has 13 residues. Trimming pared 4 bases from V and 6 bases from J, leaving 13 bases between. CDR1 SGHVS and CDR2 FNYEAQ come from the germline V gene. In DNA form, the CDR3 reads TGTGCCAGCAGCTCTACCCAGGGTTCCGAGCAGTACTTC. Translating gives CASSSTQGSEQYF. Together with reference TRBV7-6 and TRBJ2-7, the CDR3 gives the full variable domain: GAGVSQSPRYKVTKRGQDVALRCDPISGHVSLYWYRQALGQGPEFLTYFNYEAQQDKSGLPNDRFSAERPEGSISTLTIQRTEQRDSAMYRCASSSTQGSEQYFGPGTRLTVT.

This rearrangement joins TRBV9 to TRBJ1-6; D not resolved. The CDR3 is made up of 14 amino acids. Germline CDR1 is SGDLS and CDR2 is YYNGEE. The germline V and J ends were trimmed by 0 bases and 6 bases, with 7 bases remaining between them. The CDR3 nucleotides are TGTGCCAGCAGCGTAGTAGGGAGTAATTCACCCCTCCACTTT. It is translated as CASSVVGSNSPLHF. The full variable domain, with the rest looked up from reference TRBV9 and TRBJ1-6, is DSGVTQTPKHLITATGQRVTLRCSPRSGDLSVYWYQQSLDQGLQFLIQYYNGEERAKGNILERFSAQQFPDLHSELNLSSLELGDSALYFCASSVVGSNSPLHFGNGTRLTVT.

The chain combines TRBV7-2 with TRBJ2-3, with 8 bases matching TRBD2. V gave up 0 bases and J gave up 6 bases; unmatched junction bases: 5. Germline V CDR1 and CDR2: SGHTA, FQGNSA. This CDR3 is built from 15 residues. The CDR3 coding sequence is TGTGCCAGCAGCTTAGCGGGACTAGGTCGGGATACGCAGTATTTT. The encoded protein is CASSLAGLGRDTQYF.

The rearrangement uses TRBV7-9 and TRBJ1-4; D unresolved. Germline-derived CDR1 and CDR2 are SEHNR and FQNEAQ (reference sequence). The CDR3 runs 17 residues. V was pared by 4 bases and J by 11 bases, with 26 bases between. In DNA, the CDR3 is TGTGCCAGCAGCTCCACCGTTGAGGAAAACCGGGGTGGGAAACTGTTTTTT. It codes for CASSSTVEENRGGKLFF.

This clonotype was recorded once. This chain links TRBV3-1 with TRBJ2-7; tentative D call: TRBD1 (6 bases). V was shortened by 4 bases and J by 7 bases, with 20 bases between the two germline ends. Germline V lookup: CDR1 LGHDT, CDR2 YNNKEL (reference sequence). This CDR3 spans 15 amino acids. This chain's CDR3 is CASSPLGTPGDEQYF. CDR3 nucleotides: TGTGCCAGCAGCCCCCTTGGGACACCAGGGGATGAGCAGTACTTC.

This clonotype has a handful of counts. This chain uses TRBV18 with TRBJ2-5; D gene uncertain. CDR3 length: 17 amino acids. CDR1 is KGHSH and CDR2 is LQKENI in the germline V gene. V was shortened by 3 bases and J by 0 bases, with 17 bases between the two germline ends. The CDR3 DNA follows: TGTGCCAGCTCACCTCCCGCAGGAAGTAGGAACCAAGAGACCCAGTACTTC. This codes for CASSPPAGSRNQETQYF.

The V gene is TRBV20-1, the J gene TRBJ2-7, with TRBD2 matching 10 bases. CDR1 DFQATT and CDR2 SNEGSKA come from the germline V gene (reference sequence). The CDR3 is 12 residues long. The CDR3 is CSPRTSGYEQYF. CDR3 DNA: TGCAGCCCCCGGACTAGCGGCTACGAGCAGTACTTC.

This clonotype occurred a few times. CDR3 nucleotides: TGTGCCAGCAGTTTCCAGGGGCAGCACACTGAAGCTTTCTTT. Its protein is CASSFQGQHTEAFF. V gene TRBV12-3 or TRBV12-4 combines with J gene TRBJ1-1; D is perhaps TRBD1 (6 bases). CDR3 length: 14 amino acids. V was cut by 3 bases and J by 3 bases, with 11 bases left in between.

The chain carries TRBV6-1 and TRBJ2-2, with D possibly matching TRBD2 (6 bases). Germline V lookup: CDR1 MNHNS, CDR2 SASEGT. Trimming took 10 bases from V and 3 from J, leaving 12 bases between them. CDR3 size: 13 residues. CDR3 loop: CATSSVDTGELFF. The CDR3 coding sequence is TGTGCCACCTCTAGCGTTGACACCGGGGAGCTGTTTTTT.

This clonotype was seen a few times. V is TRBV11-2 and J is TRBJ2-5; D might be TRBD1 or TRBD2, each matching 5 bases. This CDR3 has 14 amino acids. The V gene lost 5 bases and the J gene lost 1 base, with 11 bases spanning the gap. CDR1 and CDR2 from the germline V gene are SGHAT and FQNNGV. CDR3 DNA: TGTGCCAGCAGCCCGACGGGACCCCAAGAGACCCAGTACTTC. It yields the protein CASSPTGPQETQYF. The whole variable domain, filled in from reference TRBV11-2 and TRBJ2-5, reads EAGVAQSPRYKIIEKRQSVAFWCNPISGHATLYWYQQILGQGPKLLIQFQNNGVVDDSQLPKDRFSAERLKGVDSTLKIQPAKLEDSAVYLCASSPTGPQETQYFGPGTRLLVL.

V gene TRBV6-2 or TRBV6-3 combines with J gene TRBJ2-3; D remains ambiguous. CDR3 length: 16 amino acids. The V end lost 2 bases, the J end lost 0 bases, and 12 bases lay between the germline ends. Germline values: CDR1 MNHEY, CDR2 SVGEGT. CDR3: CASSYNRITSTDTQYF. The CDR3 bases are TGTGCCAGCAGTTACAATAGGATTACTAGCACAGATACGCAGTATTTT.

V and J are TRBV4-2 and TRBJ2-5; D possibly corresponds to TRBD2 (6 bases). The germline V gene encodes CDR1 LGHNA and CDR2 YNFKEQ. The CDR3 covers 16 residues. V was trimmed by 4 bases and J by 2 bases, leaving 17 bases between them. The DNA of the CDR3 is TGTGCCAGCAGCCTTAGGGCAGCGGGTGAACAAGAGACCCAGTACTTC. Translated: CASSLRAAGEQETQYF.

This chain links TRBV3-1 with TRBJ2-1, with TRBD1 matching over 7 bases. Germline V lookup: CDR1 LGHDT, CDR2 YNNKEL (reference sequence). This CDR3 has 14 residues. With V trimmed by 1 base and J by 12 bases, 9 bases remained unmatched. The CDR3 loop reads CASSQAGSRQGQFF. For the CDR3, the DNA is TGTGCCAGCAGCCAAGCGGGGTCCCGACAGGGGCAGTTCTTC.

This clonotype has a handful of counts. The chain has TRBV7-6 and TRBJ2-5; 8 bases align to TRBD2. V shed 2 bases and J 2 bases; nucleotides not matched to a gene: 7. Looked up from germline, CDR1 is SGHVS and CDR2 is FNYEAQ. The CDR3 is made up of 16 amino acids. This CDR3 is CASSLLQAGGQETQYF. Written as DNA, the CDR3 is TGTGCCAGCAGCTTACTCCAGGCGGGGGGACAAGAGACCCAGTACTTC.

The chain recombines TRBV6-1 with TRBJ1-6; weak D call: TRBD1 (5 bases). V was shortened by 4 bases and J by 0 bases, with 10 bases between the two germline ends. This CDR3 comprises 16 residues. CDR1 and CDR2 from the germline V gene are MNHNS and SASEGT. CDR3 loop: CASSGQPYSYNSPLHF. The CDR3 DNA sequence: TGTGCCAGCAGTGGACAGCCCTACTCCTATAATTCACCCCTCCACTTT.

The chain has TRBV7-2 and TRBJ1-1, with D possibly matching TRBD1 (5 bases). Germline CDR1 is SGHTA and CDR2 is FQGNSA. Trimming took off 5 bases at V and 5 bases at J, with 15 bases between the two ends. The CDR3 totals 14 residues. The CDR3, as DNA: TGTGCCAGCAGCCTCAGGTGGGGGGAAACTGAAGCTTTCTTT. It yields the protein CASSLRWGETEAFF. Together with reference TRBV7-2 and TRBJ1-1, the CDR3 gives the full variable domain: GAGVSQSPSNKVTEKGKDVELRCDPISGHTALYWYRQSLGQGLEFLIYFQGNSAPDKSGLPSDRFSAERTGGSVSTLTIQRTQQEDSAVYLCASSLRWGETEAFFGQGTRLTVV.